This note documents a single T cell receptor (beta chain) sequence. Its target is unknown. Germline V gene data show CDR1 as SEHNR and CDR2 as FQNEAQ (reference sequence). V was pared by 2 bases and J by 4 bases, with 9 bases between. CDR3 size: 14 residues. This entry is derived from a study of cytomegalovirus exposure and HLA in healthy donors. Study results and caveats: Several of the most significant clusters were apparently associated with common viral pathogens in a later analysis. What TCR beta sequences reportedly achieved was accurate prediction of HLA-A and HLA-B alleles in most subjects. Specific recognition of CMV antigens was confirmed in vitro for a few chains (all CMV-associated). Overall, 164 TCR beta chains were annotated as cytomegalovirus-associated.

PCR amplification relied on 60 Vbeta primers (plus 13 Jbeta primers). Sequencing used immunoSEQ multiplex PCR; TCRdb keeps in-frame clones, though not all of them. The sample includes 240,000 or so clones, roughly 80% seen only once; the top ten take 5.4%. The genes are TRBV7-9 and TRBJ2-1; possibly TRBD2 for D (5 bases). The TCR originated in a woman between 40 and 50 years old in good health and CMV-seropositive. The sample was PBMCs. This CDR3 reads CASSLSLVYNEQFF. CDR3 nucleotide sequence: TGTGCCAGCAGCTTATCACTAGTGTACAATGAGCAGTTCTTC.